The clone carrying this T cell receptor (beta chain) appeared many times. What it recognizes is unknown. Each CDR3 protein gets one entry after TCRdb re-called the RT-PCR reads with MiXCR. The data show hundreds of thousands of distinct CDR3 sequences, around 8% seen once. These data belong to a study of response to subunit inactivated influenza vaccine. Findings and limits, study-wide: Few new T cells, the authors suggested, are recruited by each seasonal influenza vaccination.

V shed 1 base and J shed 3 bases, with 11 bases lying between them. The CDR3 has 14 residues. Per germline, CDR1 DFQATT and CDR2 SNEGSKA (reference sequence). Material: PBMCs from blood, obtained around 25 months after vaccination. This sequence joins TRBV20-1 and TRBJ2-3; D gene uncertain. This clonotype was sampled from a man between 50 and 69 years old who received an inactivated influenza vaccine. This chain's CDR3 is CSARVMGVTDTQYF. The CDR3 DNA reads TGCAGTGCTAGAGTTATGGGTGTAACAGATACGCAGTATTTT.